The 9 T cell receptor beta chains reported below all come from one sample, sequenced in a study of OX40 agonist ivuxolimab in advanced cancers. The receptor library was made with the immunoSEQ multiplex PCR assay. The table comes from immuneACCESS by way of TCRdb, which keeps in-frame sequences with V and J called. Part of the clones is missing from these tables; in studies checked, under half for an unresolved V gene and the rest for unknown reasons. Here the sample has over 65,000 clones; around 80% occur a single time. The top ten hold roughly 0.53% of the sample. Sample: CD4+ or CD8+ T cells sorted from blood, taken in a trial of the OX40 agonist ivuxolimab. The source is an adult with an advanced solid tumor such as melanoma, head and neck, liver or kidney cancer.

This sequence joins TRBV11-2 and TRBJ1-1; a possible D gene is TRBD1 (5 bases). This CDR3 is built from 13 residues. Deletions cut 1 base from V and 4 bases from J, with 7 bases between. CDR1 SGHAT and CDR2 FQNNGV come from the germline V gene. The CDR3 sequence: CASSLAGFTEAFF. The DNA for the CDR3 is TGTGCCAGCAGCTTAGCAGGGTTCACTGAAGCTTTCTTT.

The chain is built from TRBV28 and TRBJ1-1; D is ambiguous. The CDR3 extends over 13 amino acids. Germline CDR1 and CDR2: MDHEN and SYDVKM. The V end was cut by 5 bases, the J end by 5 bases, with 12 bases between. The CDR3 coding sequence is TGTGCCAGCAGTGCCCTACAGCGGACTGAAGCTTTCTTT. Amino acid sequence: CASSALQRTEAFF.

The chain is built from TRBV5-1 and TRBJ2-7; 13 bases fit TRBD2. V was pared by 3 bases and J by 3 bases, with 3 bases of the junction left unmatched. The CDR3 is 15 residues long. Germline assignment: CDR1 SGHRS and CDR2 YFSETQ. Written as DNA, the CDR3 is TGCGCCAGCAGCTGGACTAGCGGGAGTAGCTACGAGCAGTACTTC. Protein sequence: CASSWTSGSSYEQYF.

This clone was seen only a few times. This chain uses TRBV11-2 with TRBJ2-7; 7 bases are shared with TRBD1. V lost 1 base, J lost 2 bases, and 11 bases stayed unmatched. The V gene's germline CDR1 is SGHAT and CDR2 FQNNGV. The CDR3 loop spans 17 amino acids. The CDR3: CASSLAPGRGTAYEQYF. The CDR3 nucleotides read TGTGCCAGCAGCTTAGCACCGGGAAGGGGGACAGCCTACGAGCAGTACTTC.

The V gene is TRBV25-1, the J gene TRBJ2-3; D is perhaps TRBD2 (5 bases). V shed 7 bases and J shed 0 bases, with 11 bases lying between them. CDR1 is MGHDK, CDR2 SYGVNS, per germline. The CDR3 contains 14 residues. The CDR3 nucleotides are TGTGCCAGCACTGGTAGCGTTAGCACAGATACGCAGTATTTT. This codes for CASTGSVSTDTQYF.

The chain uses TRBV2 and TRBJ1-1; possibly TRBD1 for D (6 bases). This CDR3 has 13 residues. Germline CDR1 is SNHLY and CDR2 is FYNNEI. The V end lost 7 bases, the J end lost 5 bases, and 14 bases lay between the germline ends. This chain's CDR3 is CASTRGVETEAFF. The CDR3 DNA sequence: TGTGCCAGCACCAGGGGTGTGGAGACTGAAGCTTTCTTT.

The V call is TRBV11-3, the J call TRBJ1-4, with 8 positions matching TRBD1. The CDR3 contains 14 residues. Germline values: CDR1 SGHNT, CDR2 YENEEA. The ends lost 3 bases at V and 8 bases at J; junction bases unmatched: 5. DNA of the CDR3: TGTGCCAGCAGCTTCGGACAGGGTTGGGAAAAACTGTTTTTT. Its translation is CASSFGQGWEKLFF. Based on the CDR3 plus reference TRBV11-3 and TRBJ1-4, the full variable domain is EAGVVQSPRYKIIEKKQPVAFWCNPISGHNTLYWYLQNLGQGPELLIRYENEEAVDDSQLPKDRFSAERLKGVDSTLKIQPAELGDSAVYLCASSFGQGWEKLFFGSGTQLSVL.

The chain combines TRBV5-1 with TRBJ2-2; no firm D call. Germline CDR1 reads SGHRS; CDR2 reads YFSETQ. V dropped 2 bases and J dropped 5 bases, with 10 bases sitting between them. The CDR3 length is 14 residues. The DNA for the CDR3 is TGCGCCAGCAGCTTCGGTTTTGGTACCGGGGAGCTGTTTTTT. Its protein is CASSFGFGTGELFF.

V usage is TRBV19 and J usage is TRBJ2-5; TRBD2 matches at 7 bases. The V segment lost 6 bases and the J segment 1 base; nucleotides outside the gene matches: 2. The CDR3 extends over 13 amino acids. Germline CDR1 LNHDA, CDR2 SQIVND (reference sequence). CDR3 sequence: CASSPSGQETQYF. CDR3 nucleotides: TGTGCCAGTAGCCCTAGCGGCCAAGAGACCCAGTACTTC.